Following are 5 T cell receptor beta chains from one sample sequenced in a study of neurological immune-mediated disorders. Time point defined: longitudinal time-point 1 (baseline). TCRdb re-called the 5' RACE reads through MiXCR, storing one row per CDR3 protein. The sample contains tens of thousands of distinct CDR3 sequences, 3% to 3.5% of which appear only once. Specimen: PBMCs. The origin of the receptors is a woman aged 55-69 years with multiple sclerosis.

This clonotype was observed many times. The V gene is TRBV20-1, the J gene TRBJ2-5; 8 bases line up with TRBD1. After removal of 3 bases from V and 5 bases from J, the junction contained 8 bases not matched to a gene. Germline V gene sequence: CDR1 DFQATT, CDR2 SNEGSKA (reference sequence). The CDR3 consists of 14 residues. DNA of the CDR3: TGCAGTGCTAGGGAGACAGGGGTTCGTGAGACCCAGTACTTC. Residues: CSARETGVRETQYF.

At least ten counts were recorded for this clonotype. The chain links TRBV9 to TRBJ1-2; no reliable D call. Per germline, CDR1 SGDLS and CDR2 YYNGEE. The length of the CDR3 is 13 residues. V shed 0 bases and J shed 3 bases, with 6 bases lying between them. The CDR3 region is CASSVDGDYGYTF. The CDR3 region has the DNA TGTGCCAGCAGCGTAGATGGAGACTATGGCTACACCTTC.

The table lists this clonotype with many counts. The CDR3 protein is CASSITPDPNHEQFF. The CDR3 DNA sequence: TGTGCCAGCAGCATTACCCCGGACCCGAACCATGAGCAGTTCTTC. This chain links TRBV6-6 with TRBJ2-1; D is unresolved. V lost 6 bases to trimming and J lost 8 bases, with 20 bases between them. The CDR3 has 15 amino acids. Germline V gene data show CDR1 as MNHNY and CDR2 as SVGAGI (reference sequence).

Ten or more counts support this clonotype. This chain links TRBV20-1 with TRBJ2-7, with 8 bases lining up with TRBD1. CDR1 is DFQATT and CDR2 is SNEGSKA in the germline V gene (reference sequence). The CDR3 runs to 12 residues. The junction had 5 bases not matched to a gene; V was cut back by 8 bases and J by 2 bases. CDR3 amino acids: CSLTGAAYEQYF. CDR3 in DNA: TGCAGTTTGACAGGGGCGGCCTACGAGCAGTACTTC.

This clonotype ranks as medium-sized. The rearrangement joins TRBV7-2 to TRBJ2-5; D is unresolved. Germline assignment: CDR1 SGHTA and CDR2 FQGNSA. This CDR3 spans 13 amino acids. Trimming removed 0 bases at V and 2 bases at J, with 4 bases between. This CDR3 is CASSLARQETQYF. In nucleotides, the CDR3 is TGTGCCAGCAGCTTAGCCAGACAAGAGACCCAGTACTTC.